Listed below are T cell receptor beta chains from one sample, sequenced in a study of cytomegalovirus exposure and HLA in healthy donors. Here immunoSEQ multiplex PCR was the method, and the copy in TCRdb shows in-frame clones only, minus some. The table has 100,000 to 150,000 clones, over 70% seen once; the top ten hold under 9.5%. Sequenced input: PBMCs. The source is a woman aged 45 to 65 in good health and CMV-seropositive. Each CDR3 is given with its conserved first and last residue. The D gene is left open where the match is weak. Clone size is shown for a subset of rows, as once, few, many or a class of expanded clone.

J: TRBJ1-4; V: TRBV2; size: .; D: .; CDR3: CASSRTTSNEKLFF; DNA: TGTGCCAGCAGTAGGACAACCTCTAATGAAAAACTGTTTTTT
J: TRBJ1-6; V: TRBV19; size: .; D: TRBD1; CDR3: CASRGQESSPLHF; DNA: TGTGCCAGTAGGGGACAGGAGAGTTCACCCCTCCACTTT
J: TRBJ2-3; V: TRBV7-9; size: .; D: .; CDR3: CASSPRGGSGITDTQYF; DNA: TGTGCCAGCAGCCCACGGGGAGGCAGTGGCATAACAGATACGCAGTATTTT
J: TRBJ1-4; V: TRBV7-8; size: .; D: .; CDR3: CASSPGDTNEKLFF; DNA: TGTGCCAGCAGCCCAGGGGATACTAATGAAAAACTGTTTTTT
J: TRBJ2-3; V: TRBV6-5; size: .; D: .; CDR3: CASSESYGTQYF; DNA: TGTGCCAGCAGTGAGAGTTATGGTACGCAGTATTTT
J: TRBJ1-5; V: TRBV2; size: .; D: TRBD1; CDR3: CASSLQTGYRQPQHF; DNA: TGTGCCAGCAGTTTACAGACAGGGTATCGTCAGCCCCAGCATTTT
J: TRBJ1-4; V: TRBV2; size: once; D: .; CDR3: CASKEGDQGREKLFF; DNA: TGTGCCAGCAAAGAGGGTGACCAAGGGCGGGAAAAACTGTTTTTT
J: TRBJ1-4; V: TRBV5-1; size: few; D: TRBD1; CDR3: CASSLGQGSNEKLFF; DNA: TGCGCCAGCAGCTTGGGACAGGGTTCTAATGAAAAACTGTTTTTT
J: TRBJ2-1; V: TRBV4-3; size: .; D: TRBD2; CDR3: CASSSASGPYNEQFF; DNA: TGCGCCAGCAGTTCAGCTAGCGGTCCCTACAATGAGCAGTTCTTC
J: TRBJ1-4; V: TRBV27; size: .; D: TRBD1; CDR3: CANRTGKNEKLFF; DNA: TGTGCCAACCGGACAGGGAAAAATGAAAAACTGTTTTTT
J: TRBJ1-4; V: TRBV29-1; size: .; D: TRBD1; CDR3: CSVRTGEGEKLFF; DNA: TGCAGCGTACGGACAGGGGAGGGTGAAAAACTGTTTTTT
J: TRBJ1-1; V: TRBV6-6; size: few; D: TRBD1; CDR3: CASTSGTGDTEAFF; DNA: TGTGCCAGCACCTCCGGGACAGGGGACACTGAAGCTTTCTTT
J: TRBJ2-7; V: TRBV5-4; size: .; D: .; CDR3: CASSLNKYEQYF; DNA: TGTGCCAGCAGCTTAAACAAGTACGAGCAGTACTTC
J: TRBJ2-1; V: TRBV7-2; size: .; D: TRBD2; CDR3: CASSSGLAGVEQFF; DNA: TGTGCCAGCAGCTCCGGACTAGCGGGAGTGGAGCAGTTCTTC
J: TRBJ2-7; V: TRBV7-2; size: .; D: .; CDR3: CASSPTTLNYEQYF; DNA: TGTGCCAGCAGCCCCACGACTCTAAACTACGAGCAGTACTTC
J: TRBJ1-2; V: TRBV6-6; size: .; D: TRBD1; CDR3: CASSYVQGGNYGYTF; DNA: TGTGCCAGCAGTTACGTCCAGGGGGGTAACTATGGCTACACCTTC
J: TRBJ2-3; V: TRBV5-1; size: .; D: TRBD2; CDR3: CASSLVSDIISGRAWDTQYF; DNA: TGCGCCAGCAGCTTGGTGTCGGATATTATTAGCGGGAGGGCCTGGGATACGCAGTATTTT
J: TRBJ2-6; V: TRBV5-5; size: .; D: TRBD1; CDR3: CASSLPDRAPSGANVLTF; DNA: TGTGCCAGCAGCCTCCCTGACAGGGCCCCCTCTGGGGCCAACGTCCTGACTTTC
J: TRBJ2-1; V: TRBV6-1; size: few; D: .; CDR3: CASSEPRRSNEQFF; DNA: TGTGCCAGCAGTGAACCTCGACGGAGCAATGAGCAGTTCTTC
J: TRBJ2-3; V: TRBV6-1; size: few; D: .; CDR3: CASRERAVDTQYF; DNA: TGTGCCAGCAGAGAGCGGGCCGTAGATACGCAGTATTTT
J: TRBJ1-4; V: TRBV10-3; size: .; D: TRBD1; CDR3: CAISESTGEDEKLFF; DNA: TGTGCCATCAGTGAATCGACAGGGGAGGATGAAAAACTGTTTTTT
J: TRBJ2-7; V: TRBV10-3; size: .; D: TRBD2; CDR3: CAISLSGNNYEQYF; DNA: TGTGCCATCAGCCTTAGCGGGAATAACTACGAGCAGTACTTC
J: TRBJ1-1; V: TRBV5-1; size: .; D: TRBD1; CDR3: CASSSGTGGSTEAFF; DNA: TGCGCCAGCAGCTCGGGGACAGGGGGGTCCACTGAAGCTTTCTTT
J: TRBJ2-7; V: TRBV10-3; size: few; D: TRBD2; CDR3: CAIRRGGTSGSHEQYF; DNA: TGTGCCATCAGGAGGGGAGGGACTAGCGGGAGCCACGAGCAGTACTTC
J: TRBJ1-2; V: TRBV6-1; size: .; D: .; CDR3: CASSEGIGANYGYTF; DNA: TGTGCCAGCAGTGAAGGTATCGGGGCTAACTATGGCTACACCTTC
J: TRBJ1-2; V: TRBV9; size: .; D: TRBD1; CDR3: CASSPSDRGMEGYTF; DNA: TGTGCCAGCAGCCCTTCTGACAGGGGGATGGAGGGCTACACCTTC
J: TRBJ1-2; V: TRBV28; size: .; D: .; CDR3: CASSLSGSYGYTF; DNA: TGTGCCAGCAGTTTAAGCGGTAGCTATGGCTACACCTTC